This T cell receptor beta chain was sequenced for a study of blood T cell repertoires in COVID-19. Across the study: PBMCs, B-cell-depleted T cells, or T cells were the source of the cDNA or gDNA that made up the material.

In the original analysis: Reference gene primer amplification in the assay estimated nucleated cell counts. The table came from immunoSEQ multiplex PCR; TCRdb's copy has only in-frame clones and leaves some out. That table supplies the V and J calls and clone size; D and trimming were determined from the DNA. Of about 230,000 clones in the sample, more than 75% were seen once. The study drew participants aged about 18 to 95 years from approximately 25 US areas. This CDR3 comprises 19 residues. Unmatched junction bases numbered 13, after V lost 4 bases and J lost 0 bases. Germline V CDR1 and CDR2: KGHSH, LQKENI.

The rearrangement uses TRBV18 and TRBJ2-1, with 9 bases identical to TRBD2. This sequence was found in a man aged 18 to 30 who had recovered from COVID-19. The sample consisted of PBMCs or T cells enriched from blood (not recorded which). CDR3: CASSRRVIAGDPSYNEQFF. CDR3 bases: TGTGCCAGCTCACGCCGAGTAATAGCGGGAGACCCCTCCTACAATGAGCAGTTCTTC.